The table lists the clone carrying this TCR beta chain with a count of one. Its cognate antigen is unknown. Assay: immunoSEQ multiplex PCR; the TCRdb copy retains only in-frame clones and omits some. The profile shows 85,000 to 100,000 clones, 85% to 95% of them singletons. The record originates from a study of graft-versus-host responses after intestinal transplantation. This CDR3 comprises 15 residues. Trimming cost V 10 bases and J 0 bases, with 18 bases left between them. Germline CDR1 reads SEHNR; CDR2 reads FQNEAQ (reference sequence). J is TRBJ1-2 and V is TRBV7-9, with D hard to call. Specimen: unstimulated CD8+ T cells sorted from spleen or lymph node cells, collected before transplant. The sequence came from a human donor who was the organ donor for an intestinal transplant. The CDR3 coding sequence is TGTGCCATCCACTCAGCGTCCGCCTCTAACTATGGCTACACCTTC. Protein sequence: CAIHSASASNYGYTF.